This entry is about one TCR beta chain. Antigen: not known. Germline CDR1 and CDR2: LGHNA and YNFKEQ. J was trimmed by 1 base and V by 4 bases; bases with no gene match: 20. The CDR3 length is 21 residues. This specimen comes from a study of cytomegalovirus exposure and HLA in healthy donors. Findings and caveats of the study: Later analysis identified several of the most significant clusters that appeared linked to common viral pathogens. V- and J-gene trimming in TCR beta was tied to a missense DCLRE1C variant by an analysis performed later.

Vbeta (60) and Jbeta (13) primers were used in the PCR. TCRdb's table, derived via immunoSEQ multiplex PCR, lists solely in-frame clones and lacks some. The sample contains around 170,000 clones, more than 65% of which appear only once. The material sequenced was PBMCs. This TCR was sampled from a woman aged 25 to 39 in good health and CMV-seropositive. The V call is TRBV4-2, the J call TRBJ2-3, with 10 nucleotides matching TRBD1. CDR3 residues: CASSPLRGGTGVDSGTDTQYF. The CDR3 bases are TGTGCCAGCAGCCCCCTCAGGGGCGGGACAGGGGTGGACTCGGGCACAGATACGCAGTATTTT.